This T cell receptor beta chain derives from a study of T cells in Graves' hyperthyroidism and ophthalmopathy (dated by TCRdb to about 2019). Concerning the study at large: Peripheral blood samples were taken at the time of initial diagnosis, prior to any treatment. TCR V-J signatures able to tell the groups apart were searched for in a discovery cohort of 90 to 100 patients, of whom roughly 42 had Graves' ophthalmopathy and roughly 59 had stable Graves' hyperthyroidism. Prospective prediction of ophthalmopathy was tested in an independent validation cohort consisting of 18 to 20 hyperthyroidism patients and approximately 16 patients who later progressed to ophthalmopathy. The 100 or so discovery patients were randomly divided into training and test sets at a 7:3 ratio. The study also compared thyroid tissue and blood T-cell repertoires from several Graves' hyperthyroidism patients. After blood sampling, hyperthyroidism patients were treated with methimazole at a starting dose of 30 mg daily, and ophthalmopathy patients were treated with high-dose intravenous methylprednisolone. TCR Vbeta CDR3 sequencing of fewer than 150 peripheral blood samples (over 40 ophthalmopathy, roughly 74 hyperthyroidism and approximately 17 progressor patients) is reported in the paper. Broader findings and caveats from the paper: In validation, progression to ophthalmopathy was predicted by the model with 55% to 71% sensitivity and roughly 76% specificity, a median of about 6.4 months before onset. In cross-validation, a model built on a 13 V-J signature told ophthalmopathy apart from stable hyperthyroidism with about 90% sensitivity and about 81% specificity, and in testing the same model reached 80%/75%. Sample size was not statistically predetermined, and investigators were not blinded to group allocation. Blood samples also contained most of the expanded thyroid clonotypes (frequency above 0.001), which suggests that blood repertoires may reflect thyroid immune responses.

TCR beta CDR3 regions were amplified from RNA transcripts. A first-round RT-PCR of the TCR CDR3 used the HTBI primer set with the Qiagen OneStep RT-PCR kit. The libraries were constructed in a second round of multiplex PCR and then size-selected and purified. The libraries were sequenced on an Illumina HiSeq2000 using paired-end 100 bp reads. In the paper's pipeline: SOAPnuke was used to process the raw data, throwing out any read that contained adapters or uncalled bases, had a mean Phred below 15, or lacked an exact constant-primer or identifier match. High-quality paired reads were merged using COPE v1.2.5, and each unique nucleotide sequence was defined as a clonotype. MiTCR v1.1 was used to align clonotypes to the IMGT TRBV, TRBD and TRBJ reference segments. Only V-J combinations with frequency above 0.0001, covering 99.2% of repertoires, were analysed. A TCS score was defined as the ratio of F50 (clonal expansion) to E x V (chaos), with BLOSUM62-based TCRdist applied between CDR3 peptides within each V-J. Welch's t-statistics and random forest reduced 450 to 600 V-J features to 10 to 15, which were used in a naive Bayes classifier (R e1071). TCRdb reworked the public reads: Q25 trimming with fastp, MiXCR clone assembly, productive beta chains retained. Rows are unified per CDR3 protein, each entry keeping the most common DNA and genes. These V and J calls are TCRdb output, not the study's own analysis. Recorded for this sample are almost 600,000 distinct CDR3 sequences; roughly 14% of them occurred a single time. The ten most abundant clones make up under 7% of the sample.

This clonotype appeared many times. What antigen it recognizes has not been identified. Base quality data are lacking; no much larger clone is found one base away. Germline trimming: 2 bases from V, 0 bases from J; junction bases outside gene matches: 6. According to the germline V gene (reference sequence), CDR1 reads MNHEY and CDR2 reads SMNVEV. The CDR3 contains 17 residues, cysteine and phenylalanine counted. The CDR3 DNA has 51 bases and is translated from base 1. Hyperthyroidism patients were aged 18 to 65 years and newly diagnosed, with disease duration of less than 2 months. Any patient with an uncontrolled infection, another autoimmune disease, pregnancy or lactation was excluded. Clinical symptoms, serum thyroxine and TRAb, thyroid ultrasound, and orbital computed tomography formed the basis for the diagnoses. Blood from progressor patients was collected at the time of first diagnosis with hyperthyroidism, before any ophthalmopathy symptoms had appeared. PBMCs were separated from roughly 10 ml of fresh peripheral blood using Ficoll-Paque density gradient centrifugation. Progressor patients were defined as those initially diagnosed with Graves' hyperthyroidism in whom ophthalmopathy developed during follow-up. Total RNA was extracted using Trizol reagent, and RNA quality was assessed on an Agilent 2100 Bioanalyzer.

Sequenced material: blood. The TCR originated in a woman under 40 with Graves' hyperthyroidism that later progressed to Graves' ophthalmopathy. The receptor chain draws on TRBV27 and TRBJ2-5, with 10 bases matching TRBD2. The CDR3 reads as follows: CASSLTRTSGHQETQYF. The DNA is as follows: TGTGCCAGCAGTTTAACGAGGACTAGCGGACACCAAGAGACCCAGTACTTC.